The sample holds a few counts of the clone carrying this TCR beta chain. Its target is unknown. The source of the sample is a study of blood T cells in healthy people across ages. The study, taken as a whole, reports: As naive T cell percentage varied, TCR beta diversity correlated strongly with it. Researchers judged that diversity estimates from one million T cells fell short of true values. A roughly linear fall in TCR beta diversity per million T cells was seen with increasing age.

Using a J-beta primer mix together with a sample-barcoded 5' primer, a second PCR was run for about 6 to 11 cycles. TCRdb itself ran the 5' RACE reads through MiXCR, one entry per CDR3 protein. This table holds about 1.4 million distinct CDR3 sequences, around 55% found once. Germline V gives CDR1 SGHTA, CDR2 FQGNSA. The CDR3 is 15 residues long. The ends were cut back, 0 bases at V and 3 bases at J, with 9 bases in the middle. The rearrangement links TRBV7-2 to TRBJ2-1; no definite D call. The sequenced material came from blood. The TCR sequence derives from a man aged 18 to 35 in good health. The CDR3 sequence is CASSLAARDYNEQFF. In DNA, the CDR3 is TGTGCCAGCAGCTTAGCGGCCAGAGACTACAATGAGCAGTTCTTC.